This T cell receptor beta chain came from a study of blood T cell repertoires in COVID-19 (dated by TCRdb to 2020 to 2021). Regarding the study in general: The collaborator samples originated in the United States, Italy and Spain and spanned the acute and convalescent phases of COVID-19. The samples were drawn from two sources: the first 160 participants of the ongoing ImmuneRACE study, and 1,200 or so subjects contributed by 6 global collaborators. The sample metadata nearly always contained a de-identified subject ID, COVID-19 status, age in years and sex. The material from the prospective study consisted of cDNA or gDNA derived from T cells, B-cell-depleted T cells, or PBMCs. Where available, HLA class I and class II types were taken from metadata supplied by the sample provider and were not determined by assay-based typing. The dataset comprised deeply sampled blood TCRbeta repertoires from subjects exposed to, actively infected with, or recovered from COVID-19. The repertoires were made available in a free public database intended to serve as a resource for research on the immune response to SARS-CoV-2.

Findings and caveats that apply to the study as a whole: Clinical and demographic metadata were provided uncurated, with the amount varying by source and participant.

A remark on this clone: It has no known antigen specificity. There are no base qualities to consult, and no much larger clone falls within one base.

Whole blood was collected in K2EDTA tubes by collaborating institutions according to the institutions' own protocols. Collaborator samples were shipped for TCRbeta analysis as frozen whole blood, isolated PBMCs, or DNA extracted from either sample type. TCRbeta CDR3 regions were amplified from genomic DNA using the immunoSEQ Assay, a bias-controlled multiplex PCR. Per the authors' processing: The number of nucleated cells in each sample was estimated by amplification of reference gene primers within the assay. Sequence reads were collapsed and filtered to measure the absolute abundance of every unique TCRbeta CDR3 rearrangement. For each sample, productive Simpson clonality was calculated as the square root of Simpson's diversity index across productive rearrangements. TCRdb retrieved this table from immuneACCESS and kept in-frame rearrangements only. Not all clones are present; in checked studies, unresolved V genes account for under half, and no reason is known for the remainder. V and J calls and clone size come straight from that table; D and trimming were deduced from the DNA. This sample holds approximately 180,000 clones; nearly 90% were observed only once. Clones ranked in the top ten supply 20% to 25% of the sample.

The sequenced material came from peripheral blood. The origin of this receptor is a man aged 55 to 70 with active or convalescent COVID-19.

The CDR3 protein sequence reads: CASSDDRVRGGELFF. The DNA reads TGTGCCAGCAGCGACGACAGGGTACGGGGCGGGGAGCTGTTTTTT. This chain joins TRBV5-8 to TRBJ2-2; TRBD1 aligns with 7 central bases. Based on the germline V gene, the CDR1 and CDR2 sequences are SGHTS and YDEGEE. The CDR3 measures 15 amino acids from cysteine to phenylalanine. The only DNA kept is the CDR3, 45 bases in frame from the first base. Unmatched junction bases come to 10, with V trimmed by 4 bases and J by 7 bases.